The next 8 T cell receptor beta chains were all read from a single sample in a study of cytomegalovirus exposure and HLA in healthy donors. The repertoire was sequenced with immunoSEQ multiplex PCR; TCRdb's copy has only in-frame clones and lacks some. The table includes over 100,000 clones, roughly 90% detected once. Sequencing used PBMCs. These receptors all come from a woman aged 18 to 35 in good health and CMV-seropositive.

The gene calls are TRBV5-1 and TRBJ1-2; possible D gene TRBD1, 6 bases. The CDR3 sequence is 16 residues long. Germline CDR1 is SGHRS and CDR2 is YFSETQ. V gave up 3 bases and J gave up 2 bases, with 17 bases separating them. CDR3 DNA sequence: TGCGCCAGCAGCTCACGGACAGCAACAATAAACTATGGCTACACCTTC. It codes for CASSSRTATINYGYTF.

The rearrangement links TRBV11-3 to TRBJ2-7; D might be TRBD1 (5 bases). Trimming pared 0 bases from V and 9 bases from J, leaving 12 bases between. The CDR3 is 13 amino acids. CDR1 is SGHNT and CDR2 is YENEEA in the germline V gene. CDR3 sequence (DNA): TGTGCCAGCAGCTTAGATCCTGGGGCAGCGCAGTACTTC. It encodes CASSLDPGAAQYF.

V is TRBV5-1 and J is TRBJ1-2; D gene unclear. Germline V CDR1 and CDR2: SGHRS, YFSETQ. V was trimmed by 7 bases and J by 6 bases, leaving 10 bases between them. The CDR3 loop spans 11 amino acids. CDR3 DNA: TGCGCCAGCCGAATGAACAATGGCTACACCTTC. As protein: CASRMNNGYTF.

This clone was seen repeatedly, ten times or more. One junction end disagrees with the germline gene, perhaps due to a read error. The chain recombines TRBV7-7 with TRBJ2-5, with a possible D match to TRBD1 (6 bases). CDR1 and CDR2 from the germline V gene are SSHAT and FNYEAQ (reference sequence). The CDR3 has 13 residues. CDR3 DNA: TGTGCTAGCAGCCCGGTCCGGGGTGACAGGCTTGACTTC. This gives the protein CASSPVRGDRLDF.

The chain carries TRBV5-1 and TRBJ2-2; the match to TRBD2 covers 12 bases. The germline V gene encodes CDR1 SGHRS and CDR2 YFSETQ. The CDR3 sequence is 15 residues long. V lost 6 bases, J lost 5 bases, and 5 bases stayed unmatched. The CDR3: CASNQLAGGTGELFF. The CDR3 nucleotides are TGCGCCAGCAACCAGCTAGCGGGAGGGACCGGGGAGCTGTTTTTT.

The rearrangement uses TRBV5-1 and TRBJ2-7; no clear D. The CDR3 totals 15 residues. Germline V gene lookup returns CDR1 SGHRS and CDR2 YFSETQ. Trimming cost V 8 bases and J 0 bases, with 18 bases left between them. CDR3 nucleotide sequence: TGCGCCAGTAATTACTTCAAGTTTAGCTCCTACGAGCAGTACTTC. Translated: CASNYFKFSSYEQYF. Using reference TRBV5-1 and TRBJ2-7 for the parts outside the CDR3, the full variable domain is KAGVTQTPRYLIKTRGQQVTLSCSPISGHRSVSWYQQTPGQGLQFLFEYFSETQRNKGNFPGRFSGRQFSNSRSEMNVSTLELGDSALYLCASNYFKFSSYEQYFGPGTRLTVT.

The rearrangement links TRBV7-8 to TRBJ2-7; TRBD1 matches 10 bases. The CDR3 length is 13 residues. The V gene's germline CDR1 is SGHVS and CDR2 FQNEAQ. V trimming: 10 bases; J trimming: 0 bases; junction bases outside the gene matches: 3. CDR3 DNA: TGTGCCACCGGGACAGGGGCCTCCTACGAGCAGTACTTC. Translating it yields CATGTGASYEQYF. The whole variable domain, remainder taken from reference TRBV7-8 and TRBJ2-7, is GAGVSQSPRYKVAKRGQDVALRCDPISGHVSLFWYQQALGQGPEFLTYFQNEAQLDKSGLPSDRFFAERPEGSVSTLKIQRTQQEDSAVYLCATGTGASYEQYFGPGTRLTVT.

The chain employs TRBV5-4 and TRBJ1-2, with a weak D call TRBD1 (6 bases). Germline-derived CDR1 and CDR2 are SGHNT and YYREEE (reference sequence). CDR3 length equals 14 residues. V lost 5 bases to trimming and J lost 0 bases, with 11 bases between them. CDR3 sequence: CASRRGGANYGYTF. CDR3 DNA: TGTGCCAGCAGAAGGGGGGGAGCTAACTATGGCTACACCTTC.